This is a list of T cell receptor beta chains from one sample in a study of response to subunit inactivated influenza vaccine. A single record per CDR3 protein comes from TCRdb applying MiXCR to the RT-PCR reads. The sample records 860,000 or so distinct CDR3 sequences, over 20% being singletons. This specimen was PBMCs from blood, taken approximately 5 days after vaccination. The receptors originated from a man in his forties or fifties who received an inactivated influenza vaccine. Both conserved end residues are part of each CDR3. D genes are given only for firm matches. Clone size is shown for a subset of rows, as once, few, many or a class of expanded clone.

size	D	V	J	CDR3
few	-	TRBV6-1	TRBJ1-3	CASTSSGGNTIYF
-	TRBD1	TRBV28	TRBJ1-1	CASSVNRGDNTEAFF
many	TRBD1	TRBV5-5	TRBJ2-7	CASSPTPGQGTYEQYF
-	TRBD1	TRBV20-1	TRBJ1-5	CSARDRGLGGQPQHF
-	TRBD2	TRBV5-6	TRBJ2-3	CASSITSGGLARHTQYF
-	TRBD2	TRBV20-1	TRBJ2-1	CSARDPPGGGSYNEQFF
many	-	TRBV5-1	TRBJ2-7	CASSSLGTPYEQYF
few	-	TRBV5-6	TRBJ2-1	CASSLDASVTQFF
-	TRBD2	TRBV29-1	TRBJ2-3	CSVERLSGGAEDTQYF
-	-	TRBV20-1	TRBJ2-1	CSASRGLDYNEQFF
-	-	TRBV19	TRBJ2-7	CASRVGGYGSYEQYF
many	-	TRBV20-1	TRBJ1-1	CSARVAGTMNTEAFF
few	-	TRBV12-3/TRBV12-4	TRBJ2-2	CASSLGGRPANTGELFF
-	TRBD1	TRBV12-3/TRBV12-4	TRBJ1-1	CASSTTGANKMNTEAFF
-	-	TRBV28	TRBJ2-3	CASSSYPQGPTDTQYF
few	-	TRBV6-1	TRBJ2-3	CASSDPGDTQYF
few	-	TRBV3-1	TRBJ2-1	CASSQEPYESNEQFF
-	-	TRBV12-3/TRBV12-4	TRBJ2-4	CASSESNRPNIQYF
-	-	TRBV10-2	TRBJ2-1	CASSGLGLGKTNEQFF
-	-	TRBV18	TRBJ2-1	CASSPTSPGGNEQFF
few	TRBD2	TRBV27	TRBJ2-1	CASGRAPNEQFF
few	TRBD2	TRBV7-9	TRBJ2-2	CASSEASGGNTGELFF
few	TRBD1	TRBV20-1	TRBJ2-1	CSAREQGESYNEQFF
-	-	TRBV20-1	TRBJ2-5	CSARAGGVGETQYF
few	TRBD1	TRBV24-1	TRBJ2-5	CATSDFGTGSEETQYF
many	-	TRBV5-1	TRBJ1-3	CASSIQGLGNTIYF
few	-	TRBV5-5	TRBJ2-3	CASSLGSLSTDTQYF
few	-	TRBV5-1	TRBJ2-4	CASSLGGILNIQYF
few	TRBD2	TRBV7-2	TRBJ2-3	CASSRGGTSGQMNTQYF
-	-	TRBV28	TRBJ2-3	CASSSIGTSPDTQYF
-	-	TRBV4-3	TRBJ1-2	CASSIQIHYGYTF
-	TRBD1	TRBV25-1	TRBJ1-6	CASSARDSRQPLHF
-	-	TRBV7-8	TRBJ2-3	CASSFIQRPFDTQYF
-	TRBD1	TRBV7-2	TRBJ1-5	CASSSDRGNQPQHF
-	-	TRBV30	TRBJ1-6	CAMSPLHF
once	-	TRBV11-2	TRBJ1-1	CASSKPTTGLAGAFF
once	TRBD2	TRBV10-3	TRBJ2-1	CAISTSGGPGSYNEQFF
many	-	TRBV29-1	TRBJ2-3	CSVELADSLTDTQYF
few	TRBD1	TRBV20-1	TRBJ1-5	CSARDELRQGLQPQHF
few	-	TRBV7-9	TRBJ2-6	CASSPGWAGANVLTF
-	-	TRBV7-2	TRBJ2-5	CASSYSGRLETQYF
many	-	TRBV6-1	TRBJ2-7	CASRSSRRRPYEQYF
many	TRBD2	TRBV29-1	TRBJ2-5	CSSSGGRETQYF
few	TRBD2	TRBV7-2	TRBJ2-7	CASSLGLAGEWQYF
few	TRBD2	TRBV20-1	TRBJ2-2	CSATSPGLTNTGELFF
few	-	TRBV7-8	TRBJ2-5	CASSLAGGGWAQETQYF
many	-	TRBV7-2	TRBJ2-6	CASSLTGNANVLTF
few	-	TRBV10-3	TRBJ2-1	CAIRFSSGHNEQFF
-	TRBD1	TRBV11-2	TRBJ2-5	CASRPLRGRGETQYF
-	-	TRBV20-1	TRBJ1-1	CSARATEAFF
-	TRBD2	TRBV11-2	TRBJ2-1	CASSLPAGGPRAYNEQFF
many	TRBD1	TRBV2	TRBJ2-1	CAIQGNNEQFF
-	-	TRBV5-5	TRBJ2-2	CASSTAGGVAGELFF
few	TRBD1	TRBV3-1	TRBJ1-5	CASSQTGSSQPQHF
many	TRBD2	TRBV28	TRBJ2-2	CASTRTSYKGGELFF
-	-	TRBV20-1	TRBJ2-1	CSARRLGTLGRNEQFF
-	-	TRBV3-1	TRBJ2-5	CASSQDGRETQYF
-	-	TRBV15	TRBJ2-1	CATSSVKDEQFF
many	-	TRBV11-2	TRBJ2-1	CASSSYGTGVDNEQFF